A selection of T cell receptor beta chains follows, all from one sample in a study of blood T cell repertoires in COVID-19. Here immunoSEQ multiplex PCR was the method, and the copy in TCRdb shows in-frame clones only, minus some. The table shows tens of thousands of clones, with 75% to 90% occurring only once. Sequencing input: peripheral blood. The source of these receptors is a human donor in a cohort sampled during active COVID-19. Both conserved end residues are part of each CDR3. Fields, in order: D gene, J gene, clone size, V gene, CDR3 protein, CDR3 DNA. A D gene is named only where the DNA matches it firmly. Only some rows state a clone size, as once, few, many or a class for expanded clones.

d_gene: TRBD1; j_gene: TRBJ2-2; abundance: .; v_gene: TRBV6-1; CDR3aa: CASSGTGRTQAWELFF; CDR3nt: TGTGCCAGCAGTGGGACAGGCCGGACCCAGGCTTGGGAGCTGTTTTTT
d_gene: TRBD2; j_gene: TRBJ2-7; abundance: few; v_gene: TRBV20-1; CDR3aa: CSASRGLAGSSYEQYF; CDR3nt: TGCAGTGCTAGTCGGGGACTAGCAGGGAGCTCCTACGAGCAGTACTTC
d_gene: .; j_gene: TRBJ2-1; abundance: .; v_gene: TRBV28; CDR3aa: CASSLSRPGAGGGNEQFF; CDR3nt: TGTGCCAGCAGTTTATCACGTCCGGGAGCGGGTGGAGGTAATGAGCAGTTCTTC
d_gene: TRBD1; j_gene: TRBJ2-5; abundance: .; v_gene: TRBV28; CDR3aa: CASSLWGTGSETQYF; CDR3nt: TGTGCCAGCAGTTTATGGGGGACAGGGTCGGAGACCCAGTACTTC
d_gene: .; j_gene: TRBJ1-5; abundance: .; v_gene: TRBV27; CDR3aa: CASSLSPVQPQHF; CDR3nt: TGTGCCAGCAGTTTATCCCCGGTTCAGCCCCAGCATTTT
d_gene: .; j_gene: TRBJ1-5; abundance: .; v_gene: TRBV18; CDR3aa: CASSPRTDSNQPQHF; CDR3nt: TGTGCCAGCTCGCCAAGGACAGATAGCAATCAGCCCCAGCATTTT
d_gene: TRBD2; j_gene: TRBJ2-7; abundance: .; v_gene: TRBV5-6; CDR3aa: CASRAGGSGYEQYF; CDR3nt: TGTGCCAGCAGGGCGGGAGGATCCGGTTACGAGCAGTACTTC
d_gene: .; j_gene: TRBJ2-5; abundance: .; v_gene: TRBV3-1/TRBV3-2; CDR3aa: CASSQEKGQGDETQYF; CDR3nt: TGTGCCAGCAGCCAAGAGAAGGGCCAGGGCGACGAGACCCAGTACTTC
d_gene: .; j_gene: TRBJ1-6; abundance: .; v_gene: TRBV6-6; CDR3aa: CASSSSVHSPLHF; CDR3nt: TGTGCCAGCAGCAGCAGCGTCCATTCACCCCTCCACTTT
d_gene: TRBD1; j_gene: TRBJ2-7; abundance: .; v_gene: TRBV11-3; CDR3aa: CASSSGTGGREQYF; CDR3nt: TGTGCCAGCAGCTCCGGGACAGGGGGCCGCGAGCAGTACTTC
d_gene: .; j_gene: TRBJ2-1; abundance: .; v_gene: TRBV19; CDR3aa: CASRVGANEQFF; CDR3nt: TGTGCCAGTAGAGTAGGGGCGAATGAGCAGTTCTTC
d_gene: TRBD1; j_gene: TRBJ2-1; abundance: few; v_gene: TRBV19; CDR3aa: CASSQDRGVNEQFF; CDR3nt: TGTGCCAGTAGCCAGGACAGGGGGGTCAATGAGCAGTTCTTC
d_gene: .; j_gene: TRBJ1-3; abundance: .; v_gene: TRBV6-5; CDR3aa: CASSSPGVGGNTIYF; CDR3nt: TGTGCCAGCAGTTCCCCAGGGGTGGGTGGAAACACCATATATTTT
d_gene: .; j_gene: TRBJ1-6; abundance: .; v_gene: TRBV19; CDR3aa: CASSIRVRGDSPLHF; CDR3nt: TGTGCCAGTAGTATAAGAGTCCGGGGGGATTCACCCCTCCACTTT
d_gene: .; j_gene: TRBJ1-1; abundance: once; v_gene: TRBV27; CDR3aa: CASRTGQWNTEAFF; CDR3nt: TGTGCCAGCAGGACTGGACAGTGGAACACTGAAGCTTTCTTT
d_gene: TRBD2; j_gene: TRBJ2-7; abundance: .; v_gene: TRBV5-8; CDR3aa: CASSLESGRSLPQYF; CDR3nt: TGTGCCAGCAGCTTGGAAAGCGGGAGATCCCTCCCGCAGTACTTC
d_gene: .; j_gene: TRBJ2-2; abundance: .; v_gene: TRBV5-5; CDR3aa: CASSLVETNTGELFF; CDR3nt: TGTGCCAGCAGCTTGGTGGAGACGAACACCGGGGAGCTGTTTTTT
d_gene: .; j_gene: TRBJ2-2; abundance: .; v_gene: TRBV15; CDR3aa: CATSRDPQGAGELFF; CDR3nt: TGTGCCACCAGCAGAGATCCACAGGGAGCCGGGGAGCTGTTTTTT
d_gene: TRBD2; j_gene: TRBJ2-1; abundance: .; v_gene: TRBV7-9; CDR3aa: CASSPAGLHYNEQFF; CDR3nt: TGTGCCAGCAGTCCAGCGGGACTCCATTACAATGAGCAGTTCTTC
d_gene: TRBD1; j_gene: TRBJ2-6; abundance: .; v_gene: TRBV19; CDR3aa: CASDRAGANVLTF; CDR3nt: TGTGCCAGCGACAGGGCCGGGGCCAACGTCCTGACTTTC
d_gene: .; j_gene: TRBJ1-1; abundance: .; v_gene: TRBV6-4; CDR3aa: CASSRDTNTEAFF; CDR3nt: TGTGCCAGCAGCCGGGACACCAACACTGAAGCTTTCTTT
d_gene: TRBD1; j_gene: TRBJ2-1; abundance: .; v_gene: TRBV5-1; CDR3aa: CASSLEGGSHNEQFF; CDR3nt: TGCGCCAGCAGCTTAGAAGGGGGCTCCCACAATGAGCAGTTCTTC
d_gene: .; j_gene: TRBJ2-1; abundance: .; v_gene: TRBV11-3; CDR3aa: CASSRGSGNEQFF; CDR3nt: TGTGCCAGCAGCCGAGGGTCGGGGAATGAGCAGTTCTTC
d_gene: TRBD1; j_gene: TRBJ2-1; abundance: .; v_gene: TRBV6-5; CDR3aa: CASRAGTGNYNEQFF; CDR3nt: TGTGCCAGCAGGGCCGGGACAGGGAACTACAATGAGCAGTTCTTC
d_gene: .; j_gene: TRBJ2-1; abundance: .; v_gene: TRBV6-6; CDR3aa: CASRPRDTPYNEQFF; CDR3nt: TGTGCCAGCAGGCCCCGGGACACCCCTTACAATGAGCAGTTCTTC
d_gene: .; j_gene: TRBJ1-1; abundance: .; v_gene: TRBV11-1; CDR3aa: CASSLGGHAEAFF; CDR3nt: TGTGCCAGCAGCTTAGGGGGACACGCTGAAGCTTTCTTT
d_gene: TRBD1; j_gene: TRBJ2-2; abundance: .; v_gene: TRBV5-1; CDR3aa: CASSPWTGRTGELFF; CDR3nt: TGCGCCAGCAGCCCATGGACAGGGCGCACCGGGGAGCTGTTTTTT
d_gene: .; j_gene: TRBJ2-1; abundance: .; v_gene: TRBV11-3; CDR3aa: CASSLGSQLVDEQFF; CDR3nt: TGTGCCAGCAGCTTAGGATCCCAGTTGGTCGATGAGCAGTTCTTC
d_gene: TRBD1; j_gene: TRBJ2-1; abundance: .; v_gene: TRBV2; CDR3aa: CASTSRTGSIDEQFF; CDR3nt: TGTGCCAGCACATCCCGGACAGGGTCTATCGATGAGCAGTTCTTC
d_gene: TRBD1; j_gene: TRBJ1-2; abundance: .; v_gene: TRBV7-9; CDR3aa: CASSSGQGSGYTF; CDR3nt: TGTGCCAGCAGCTCCGGACAGGGGTCTGGCTACACCTTC
d_gene: .; j_gene: TRBJ2-7; abundance: .; v_gene: TRBV5-4; CDR3aa: CASSLDTVLSSYEQYF; CDR3nt: TGTGCCAGCAGCTTGGATACAGTCCTGAGCTCCTACGAGCAGTACTTC
d_gene: .; j_gene: TRBJ1-2; abundance: .; v_gene: TRBV28; CDR3aa: CASSLSGRGYGYTF; CDR3nt: TGTGCCAGCAGTTTAAGTGGGAGAGGTTATGGCTACACCTTC
d_gene: TRBD2; j_gene: TRBJ2-7; abundance: .; v_gene: TRBV27; CDR3aa: CASSLYGLAGLEQYF; CDR3nt: TGTGCCAGCAGTTTATATGGACTAGCGGGACTCGAGCAGTACTTC
d_gene: .; j_gene: TRBJ2-4; abundance: .; v_gene: TRBV10-3; CDR3aa: CAISSDSPRNIQYF; CDR3nt: TGTGCCATCAGTTCGGACTCGCCGCGGAACATTCAGTACTTC
d_gene: TRBD1; j_gene: TRBJ2-3; abundance: .; v_gene: TRBV10-3; CDR3aa: CAISESGTGDTDTQYF; CDR3nt: TGTGCCATCAGTGAGTCGGGGACAGGGGATACAGATACGCAGTATTTT
d_gene: TRBD1; j_gene: TRBJ1-1; abundance: few; v_gene: TRBV4-1; CDR3aa: CASSHYGTANTEAFF; CDR3nt: TGCGCCAGCAGCCATTACGGGACAGCTAACACTGAAGCTTTCTTT
d_gene: TRBD1; j_gene: TRBJ2-7; abundance: .; v_gene: TRBV5-1; CDR3aa: CASRTGVRDEQYF; CDR3nt: TGCGCCAGCCGAACAGGGGTAAGGGACGAGCAGTACTTC
d_gene: TRBD1; j_gene: TRBJ2-7; abundance: .; v_gene: TRBV12-3/TRBV12-4; CDR3aa: CASFRTGSYEQYF; CDR3nt: TGTGCCAGCTTCCGGACAGGATCCTACGAGCAGTACTTC
d_gene: .; j_gene: TRBJ2-3; abundance: .; v_gene: TRBV24-1; CDR3aa: CATSDPRRADTQYF; CDR3nt: TGTGCCACCAGTGACCCGCGCCGGGCAGATACGCAGTATTTT
d_gene: TRBD1; j_gene: TRBJ1-1; abundance: .; v_gene: TRBV27; CDR3aa: CASSPGTGNKQGTEAFF; CDR3nt: TGTGCCAGCAGTCCGGGGACAGGGAATAAGCAGGGCACTGAAGCTTTCTTT
d_gene: TRBD2; j_gene: TRBJ2-7; abundance: few; v_gene: TRBV11-2; CDR3aa: CASSSLAGGTFEQYF; CDR3nt: TGTGCCAGCAGCTCCCTAGCGGGAGGAACGTTCGAGCAGTACTTC
d_gene: TRBD2; j_gene: TRBJ2-3; abundance: .; v_gene: TRBV5-1; CDR3aa: CASSGGLAGARVTDTQYF; CDR3nt: TGCGCCAGCAGCGGTGGACTAGCGGGGGCCCGGGTCACAGATACGCAGTATTTT
d_gene: TRBD2; j_gene: TRBJ2-1; abundance: .; v_gene: TRBV5-1; CDR3aa: CASTGLAGLNEQFF; CDR3nt: TGCGCCAGCACCGGACTAGCGGGTCTCAATGAGCAGTTCTTC
d_gene: .; j_gene: TRBJ2-7; abundance: .; v_gene: TRBV5-4; CDR3aa: CASSDKGGASYEQYF; CDR3nt: TGTGCCAGCAGCGATAAAGGGGGTGCATCCTACGAGCAGTACTTC
d_gene: TRBD2; j_gene: TRBJ2-7; abundance: .; v_gene: TRBV28; CDR3aa: CASSSPGLAGVPYEQYF; CDR3nt: TGTGCCAGCAGTTCCCCGGGACTAGCGGGAGTCCCCTACGAGCAGTACTTC
d_gene: TRBD2; j_gene: TRBJ2-2; abundance: .; v_gene: TRBV5-1; CDR3aa: CASGKSGIVSGELFF; CDR3nt: TGCGCCAGCGGGAAGAGCGGGATAGTTTCCGGGGAGCTGTTTTTT
d_gene: .; j_gene: TRBJ1-3; abundance: .; v_gene: TRBV3-1/TRBV3-2; CDR3aa: CASSQLAGKNSGNTIYF; CDR3nt: TGTGCCAGCAGCCAACTTGCGGGAAAGAACTCTGGAAACACCATATATTTT
d_gene: .; j_gene: TRBJ2-7; abundance: once; v_gene: TRBV5-1; CDR3aa: CASSQNHEQYF; CDR3nt: TGCGCCAGCAGCCAGAACCACGAGCAGTACTTC
d_gene: .; j_gene: TRBJ1-1; abundance: .; v_gene: TRBV5-1; CDR3aa: CASSPVVGGSNTEAFF; CDR3nt: TGCGCCAGCAGCCCAGTAGTCGGCGGGTCGAACACTGAAGCTTTCTTT